The 20 T cell receptor beta chains below were found in one sample sequenced in a study of blood T cell repertoires in COVID-19. The data were produced by immunoSEQ multiplex PCR, yet TCRdb's version contains in-frame clones alone and is incomplete. The sample shows roughly 190,000 clones, approximately 90% of them seen only once. Sequencing was performed on peripheral blood. The receptors come from a human donor in a cohort sampled during active COVID-19.

Only a few counts were recorded for this clone. V is TRBV15 and J is TRBJ2-2; D might be TRBD2 (6 bases). The V end was cut by 8 bases, the J end by 3 bases, with 13 bases between. From germline, CDR1 is LNHNV and CDR2 YYDKDF (reference sequence). This CDR3 is 14 amino acids long. The DNA of the CDR3 is TGTGCCACCGGGGCGGGAACGTACACCGGGGAGCTGTTTTTT. Translation: CATGAGTYTGELFF.

The chain carries TRBV27 and TRBJ1-2, with D maybe TRBD1 (5 bases). The V gene's germline CDR1 is MNHEY and CDR2 SMNVEV (reference sequence). V lost 6 bases to trimming and J lost 0 bases, with 11 bases between them. The CDR3 sequence is 14 residues long. The CDR3 nucleotides read TGTGCCAGCAGAAAGGACAAATCTAACTATGGCTACACCTTC. It specifies CASRKDKSNYGYTF.

The genes are TRBV29-1 and TRBJ1-1; no clear D gene. V lost 6 bases and J 2 bases, leaving 13 bases between the germline ends. Germline-derived CDR1 and CDR2 are SQVTM and ANQGSEA. There are 13 residues in the CDR3. The CDR3 DNA is TGCAGCGTGCGCGAGATCCTTAACACTGAAGCTTTCTTT. It is translated as CSVREILNTEAFF.

V is TRBV5-1 and J is TRBJ2-1, with D possibly matching TRBD2 (5 bases). Trimming removed 0 bases from V and 1 base from J, with 8 bases in between. Germline V CDR1 and CDR2: SGHRS, YFSETQ. This CDR3 has 15 residues. The CDR3 protein is CASSLGGASYNEQFF. Here the CDR3 DNA reads TGCGCCAGCAGCTTGGGGGGAGCATCCTACAATGAGCAGTTCTTC.

V is TRBV4-2 and J is TRBJ1-2; no firm D call. This CDR3 is 15 amino acids long. Per the germline V gene, CDR1 is LGHNA and CDR2 is YNFKEQ. With 0 bases removed from V and 7 bases from J, the gap between germline ends came to 15 bases. The CDR3 coding sequence is TGTGCCAGCAGCCAAGATTTACGGGGTATAAGTGGCTACACCTTC. This translates into CASSQDLRGISGYTF.

The chain links TRBV25-1 to TRBJ2-7; D is possibly TRBD2 (5 bases). From germline, CDR1 is MGHDK and CDR2 SYGVNS. The CDR3 contains 13 residues. Trimming stripped 7 bases from V and 2 bases from J, with 12 bases between. CDR3 in DNA: TGTGCCAGCAACGGTTTAGCGCCCTACGAGCAGTACTTC. Translating it yields CASNGLAPYEQYF.

This chain links TRBV4-1 with TRBJ1-2; 7 bases are a match to TRBD1. The CDR3 is 17 residues long. Germline V gives CDR1 MGHRA, CDR2 YSYEKL. V trimming: 0 bases; J trimming: 5 bases; junction bases outside the gene matches: 12. The CDR3 sequence: CASSQDLIGGAWYGYTF. CDR3 DNA sequence: TGCGCCAGCAGCCAAGATCTTATAGGGGGCGCTTGGTATGGCTACACCTTC.

The V and J genes are TRBV6-5 and TRBJ2-7, with D possibly matching TRBD2 (7 bases). The CDR3 runs to 16 residues. V shed 3 bases and J shed 0 bases, with 15 bases lying between them. Germline V gene data show CDR1 as MNHEY and CDR2 as SVGAGI. DNA for the CDR3: TGTGCCAGCAGTTATGGAATAGGGGGGGGCTCCTACGAGCAGTACTTC. Encoded protein: CASSYGIGGGSYEQYF.

A note on this clone: One end of the junction is discordant with germline, which a read error may explain. V and J are TRBV7-2 and TRBJ1-3; D may be TRBD1 (6 bases). Germline assignment: CDR1 SGHTA and CDR2 FQGNSA. This CDR3 has 17 residues. The DNA of the CDR3 is TGTGCCAGCAGCGCATCCGGACAGCGGGGGACTGGGAACACCATATATTTT. Its protein is CASSASGQRGTGNTIYF.

The CDR3 coding sequence is TGTGCCAGCAGTCCCCAGGGGCTGGAAGGAGAAAAACTGTTTTTT. It encodes CASSPQGLEGEKLFF. The chain has TRBV2 and TRBJ1-4, with D perhaps matching TRBD1 (6 bases). CDR3 size: 15 residues. The germline CDR1 and CDR2 sequences are SNHLY and FYNNEI. V lost 5 bases and J lost 8, with 18 bases in between.

The chain joins TRBV10-3 to TRBJ1-1; 10 bases line up with TRBD1. The CDR3 runs 12 residues. The V gene's germline CDR1 is ENHRY and CDR2 SYGVKD. V trimming: 6 bases; J trimming: 5 bases; junction bases outside the gene matches: 0. The CDR3 sequence: CAIRGQGTEAFF. CDR3 bases: TGTGCCATCAGGGGACAGGGGACTGAAGCTTTCTTT.

This chain joins TRBV6-2 or TRBV6-3 and TRBJ1-4; 7 bases match TRBD1. J lost 2 bases, V lost 6 bases, and 6 bases had no gene match. Germline V gene lookup returns CDR1 MNHEY and CDR2 SVGEGT. The CDR3 totals 15 residues. CDR3 nucleotide sequence: TGTGCCAGCAGACCTCCGGGACAGACTAATGAAAAACTGTTTTTT. Translated, it gives CASRPPGQTNEKLFF.

This chain connects TRBV12-3 or TRBV12-4 to TRBJ1-1; D ambiguous. The CDR3 spans 13 residues. Deletions cut 3 bases from V and 3 bases from J, with 8 bases between. The CDR3 bases are TGTGCCAGCAGTTTCTCCCGGGACACTGAAGCTTTCTTT. Translated: CASSFSRDTEAFF.

The chain joins TRBV18 to TRBJ1-5; 11 nucleotides agree with TRBD1. V dropped 4 bases and J dropped 4; count of bases not matched to a gene: 3. Germline CDR1 is KGHSH and CDR2 is LQKENI. The CDR3 runs 15 residues. CDR3 nucleotides: TGTGCCAGCTCACAGGGGACAGGGGGGAATCAGCCCCAGCATTTT. Its translation is CASSQGTGGNQPQHF.

This chain links TRBV6-5 with TRBJ1-4, with D unclear. With 2 bases removed from V and 3 bases from J, the gap between germline ends came to 7 bases. CDR3 size: 14 residues. The germline gives CDR1 MNHEY, CDR2 SVGAGI. The CDR3 region is CASSYVGPNEKLFF. In nucleotides, the CDR3 is TGTGCCAGCAGTTACGTGGGCCCTAATGAAAAACTGTTTTTT.

Written as DNA, the CDR3 is TGTGCCAGCAGCTTAGCGTCTGGCTTCACAGATACGCAGTATTTT. Its translation: CASSLASGFTDTQYF. J is TRBJ2-3 and V is TRBV7-2; unclear D gene. V was shortened by 0 bases and J by 2 bases, with 9 bases between the two germline ends. Germline lookup yields CDR1 SGHTA and CDR2 FQGNSA. The CDR3 runs 15 residues. Using reference TRBV7-2 and TRBJ2-3 for the parts outside the CDR3, the full variable domain is GAGVSQSPSNKVTEKGKDVELRCDPISGHTALYWYRQSLGQGLEFLIYFQGNSAPDKSGLPSDRFSAERTGGSVSTLTIQRTQQEDSAVYLCASSLASGFTDTQYFGPGTRLTVL.

The chain has TRBV29-1 and TRBJ1-1; no clear D. CDR1 is SQVTM and CDR2 is ANQGSEA in the germline V gene. CDR3 size: 11 residues. Trimming pared 7 bases from V and 6 bases from J, leaving 12 bases between. The CDR3 DNA reads as TGCAGCGCTAAGTCCGGTGCTGAAGCTTTCTTT. Translated: CSAKSGAEAFF.

The chain is built from TRBV7-2 and TRBJ2-7; 10 nucleotides agree with TRBD1. The germline V gene has CDR1 SGHTA and CDR2 FQGNSA. The CDR3 runs to 14 residues. V lost 2 bases and J lost 9; bases outside the gene matches: 7. The CDR3 loop reads CASSLLGQGWGQYF. CDR3 DNA sequence: TGTGCCAGCAGCTTACTGGGACAGGGGTGGGGGCAGTACTTC.

The rearrangement joins TRBV4-3 to TRBJ1-6; D perhaps matches TRBD1 (6 bases). The germline CDR1 and CDR2 sequences are LGHNA and YSLEER. The CDR3 has 19 residues. Trimming took 1 base from V and 0 from J, leaving 16 bases between them. The CDR3 loop is CASSQAPPGASSYNSPLHF. In DNA form, the CDR3 reads TGCGCCAGCAGCCAAGCACCCCCAGGGGCTAGCTCCTATAATTCACCCCTCCACTTT.

The chain carries TRBV19 and TRBJ2-1, with no clear D. Per the germline V gene, CDR1 is LNHDA and CDR2 is SQIVND (reference sequence). The ends were cut back, 3 bases at V and 5 bases at J, with 11 bases in the middle. This CDR3 has 14 amino acids. The CDR3 DNA is TGTGCCAGTAGTATCGTCGCGGTCAACAATGAGCAGTTCTTC. Translation: CASSIVAVNNEQFF. The full variable domain, rest sourced from reference TRBV19 and TRBJ2-1, is DGGITQSPKYLFRKEGQNVTLSCEQNLNHDAMYWYRQDPGQGLRLIYYSQIVNDFQKGDIAEGYSVSREKKESFPLTVTSAQKNPTAFYLCASSIVAVNNEQFFGPGTRLTVL.